This TCR beta chain originates from a study of early T cells in non-severe SARS-CoV-2 infection. For the study at large: Unsorted whole-blood RNA was sequenced in bulk, leaving chains unpaired.

Study results and caveats: Using VDJdb, the matching emphasized anti-spike CD8 responses while missing private and CD4 specificities.

To note about this clonotype: Its antigen remains unknown.

Unique molecular identifiers were added to individual cDNA molecules. Each CDR3 protein is one row after TCRdb ran MiXCR on the 5' RACE reads. The top ten clones hold roughly 4.7% of a sample with more than 85,000 distinct CDR3 sequences, approximately 17% of them seen once. The receptor was derived from an adult who was a healthcare worker with PCR-confirmed SARS-CoV-2 infection or an uninfected control (not recorded which). The sequences come from whole blood, collected at baseline.

In DNA form, the CDR3 reads TGTGCCAGCAGCCGGACTAGCGGAAACACAGATACGCAGTATTTT. Translating it yields CASSRTSGNTDTQYF. V is TRBV7-9 and J is TRBJ2-3; 10 nucleotides agree with TRBD2. The germline V gene encodes CDR1 SEHNR and CDR2 FQNEAQ (reference sequence). V was clipped by 5 bases and J by 2 bases; unmatched bases: 4. CDR3 length: 15 residues.